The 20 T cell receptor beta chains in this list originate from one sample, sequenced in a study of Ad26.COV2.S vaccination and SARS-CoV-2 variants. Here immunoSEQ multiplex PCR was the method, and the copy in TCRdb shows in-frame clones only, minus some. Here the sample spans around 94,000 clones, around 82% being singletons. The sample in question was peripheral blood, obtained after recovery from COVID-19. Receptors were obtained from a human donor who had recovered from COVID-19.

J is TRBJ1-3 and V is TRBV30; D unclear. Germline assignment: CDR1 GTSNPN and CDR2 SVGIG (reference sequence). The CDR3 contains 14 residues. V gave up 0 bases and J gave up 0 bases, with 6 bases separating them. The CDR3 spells CAWSVTGSGNTIYF. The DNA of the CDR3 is TGTGCCTGGAGTGTAACGGGCTCTGGAAACACCATATATTTT.

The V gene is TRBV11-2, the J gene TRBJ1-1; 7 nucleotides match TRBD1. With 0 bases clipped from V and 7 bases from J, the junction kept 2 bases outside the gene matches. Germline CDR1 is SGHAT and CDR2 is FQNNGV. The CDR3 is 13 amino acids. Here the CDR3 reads CASSLDRDSEAFF. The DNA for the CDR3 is TGTGCCAGCAGCTTAGACCGGGACAGTGAAGCTTTCTTT.

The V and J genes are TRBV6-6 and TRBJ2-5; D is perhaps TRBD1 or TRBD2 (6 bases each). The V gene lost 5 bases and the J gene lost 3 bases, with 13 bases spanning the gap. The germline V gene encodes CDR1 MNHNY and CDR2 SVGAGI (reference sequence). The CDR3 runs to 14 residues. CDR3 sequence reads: CASSGTRTKETQYF. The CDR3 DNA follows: TGTGCCAGCAGTGGGACACGGACTAAAGAGACCCAGTACTTC.

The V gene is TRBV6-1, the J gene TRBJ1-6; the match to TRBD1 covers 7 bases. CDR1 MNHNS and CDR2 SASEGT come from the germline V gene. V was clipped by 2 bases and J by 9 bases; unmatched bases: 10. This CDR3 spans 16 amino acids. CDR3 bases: TGTGCCAGCAGTGAAAGGAGGGGGCGAGGTATTTCACCCCTCCACTTT. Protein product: CASSERRGRGISPLHF.

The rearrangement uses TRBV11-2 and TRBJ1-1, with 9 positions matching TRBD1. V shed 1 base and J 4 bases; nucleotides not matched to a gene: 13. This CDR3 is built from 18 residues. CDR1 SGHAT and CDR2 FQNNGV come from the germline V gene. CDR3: CASSLVVLQGARGTEAFF. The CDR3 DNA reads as TGTGCCAGCAGCTTAGTGGTATTACAGGGGGCCCGGGGCACTGAAGCTTTCTTT.

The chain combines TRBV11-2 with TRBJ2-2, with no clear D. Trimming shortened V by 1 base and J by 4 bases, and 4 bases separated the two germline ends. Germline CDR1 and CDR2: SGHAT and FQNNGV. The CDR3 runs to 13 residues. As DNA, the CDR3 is TGTGCCAGCAGCTTAGTACCCACCGGGGAGCTGTTTTTT. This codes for CASSLVPTGELFF.

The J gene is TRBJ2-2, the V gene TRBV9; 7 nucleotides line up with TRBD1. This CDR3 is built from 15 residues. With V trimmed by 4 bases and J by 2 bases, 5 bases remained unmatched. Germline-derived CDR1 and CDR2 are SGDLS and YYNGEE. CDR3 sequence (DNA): TGTGCCAGCAGCCCCGGGACAGCCAACACCGGGGAGCTGTTTTTT. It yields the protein CASSPGTANTGELFF.

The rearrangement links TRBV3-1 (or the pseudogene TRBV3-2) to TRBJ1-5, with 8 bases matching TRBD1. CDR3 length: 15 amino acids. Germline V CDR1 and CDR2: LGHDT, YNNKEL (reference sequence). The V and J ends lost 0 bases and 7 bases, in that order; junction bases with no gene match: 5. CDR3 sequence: CASSQDGAGGQPQHF. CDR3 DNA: TGTGCCAGCAGCCAAGATGGGGCAGGGGGCCAGCCCCAGCATTTT.

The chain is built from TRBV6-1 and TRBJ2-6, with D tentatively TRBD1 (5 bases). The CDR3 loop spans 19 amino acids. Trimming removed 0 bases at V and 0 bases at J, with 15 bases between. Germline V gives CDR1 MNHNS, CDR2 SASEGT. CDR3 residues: CASSEALGRVSSGANVLTF. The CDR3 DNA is TGTGCCAGCAGTGAAGCGCTGGGCAGGGTGAGCTCTGGGGCCAACGTCCTGACTTTC.

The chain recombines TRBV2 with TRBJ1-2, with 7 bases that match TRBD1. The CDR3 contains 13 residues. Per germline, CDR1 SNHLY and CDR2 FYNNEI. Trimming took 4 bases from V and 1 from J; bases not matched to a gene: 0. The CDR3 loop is CASSGDSNYGYTF. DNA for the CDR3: TGTGCCAGCAGTGGGGACAGTAACTATGGCTACACCTTC.

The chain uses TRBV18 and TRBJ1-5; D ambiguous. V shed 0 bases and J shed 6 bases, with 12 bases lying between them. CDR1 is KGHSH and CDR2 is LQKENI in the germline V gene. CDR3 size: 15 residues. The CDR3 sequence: CASSPPWAGSQPQHF. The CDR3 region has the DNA TGTGCCAGCTCACCACCCTGGGCCGGGAGTCAGCCCCAGCATTTT.

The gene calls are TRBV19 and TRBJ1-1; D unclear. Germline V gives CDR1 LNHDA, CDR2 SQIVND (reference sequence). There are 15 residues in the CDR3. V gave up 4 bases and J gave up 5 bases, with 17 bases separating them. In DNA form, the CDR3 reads TGTGCCAGTAGTAGGGCGGGGAGGTCGGGGACTGAAGCTTTCTTT. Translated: CASSRAGRSGTEAFF.

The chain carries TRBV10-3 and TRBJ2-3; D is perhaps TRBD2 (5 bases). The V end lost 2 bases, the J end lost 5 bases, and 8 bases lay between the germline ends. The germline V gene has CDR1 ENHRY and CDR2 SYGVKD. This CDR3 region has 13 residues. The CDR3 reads CAISELRGDTQYF. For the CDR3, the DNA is TGTGCCATCAGTGAGCTTCGGGGAGATACGCAGTATTTT.

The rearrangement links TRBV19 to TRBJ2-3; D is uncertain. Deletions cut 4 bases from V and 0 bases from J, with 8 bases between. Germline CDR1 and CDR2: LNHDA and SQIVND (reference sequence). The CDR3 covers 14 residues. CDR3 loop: CASSRLASTDTQYF. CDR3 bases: TGTGCCAGTAGTAGACTCGCTAGCACAGATACGCAGTATTTT.

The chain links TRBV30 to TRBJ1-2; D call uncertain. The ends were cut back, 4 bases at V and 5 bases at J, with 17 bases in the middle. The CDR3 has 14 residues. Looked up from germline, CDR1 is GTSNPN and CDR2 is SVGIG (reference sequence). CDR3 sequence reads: CAWTVYFSDYGYTF. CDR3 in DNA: TGTGCCTGGACAGTTTACTTCTCTGATTATGGCTACACCTTC.

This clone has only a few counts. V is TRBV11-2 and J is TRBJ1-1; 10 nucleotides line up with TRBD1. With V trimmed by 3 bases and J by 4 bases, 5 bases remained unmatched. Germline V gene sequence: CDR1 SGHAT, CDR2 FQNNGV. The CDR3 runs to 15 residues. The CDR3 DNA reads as TGTGCCAGCAGCTTCTCCGACAGGGGGCTCACTGAAGCTTTCTTT. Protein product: CASSFSDRGLTEAFF. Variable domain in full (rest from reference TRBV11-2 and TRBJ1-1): EAGVAQSPRYKIIEKRQSVAFWCNPISGHATLYWYQQILGQGPKLLIQFQNNGVVDDSQLPKDRFSAERLKGVDSTLKIQPAKLEDSAVYLCASSFSDRGLTEAFFGQGTRLTVV.

CDR3 sequence reads: CAGLTGNTIYF. The CDR3 region has the DNA TGTGCCGGCCTAACCGGAAACACCATATATTTT. The V gene is TRBV6-5, the J gene TRBJ1-3, with no clear D. The germline V and J ends were trimmed by 11 bases and 4 bases, with 9 bases remaining between them. The CDR3 covers 11 residues. CDR1 is MNHEY and CDR2 is SVGAGI in the germline V gene.

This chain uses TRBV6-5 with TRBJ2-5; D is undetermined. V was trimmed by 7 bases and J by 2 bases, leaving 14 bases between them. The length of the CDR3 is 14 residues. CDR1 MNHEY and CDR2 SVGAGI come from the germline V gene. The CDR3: CASKRFNRQETQYF. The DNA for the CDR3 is TGTGCCAGCAAACGATTTAATCGTCAAGAGACCCAGTACTTC.

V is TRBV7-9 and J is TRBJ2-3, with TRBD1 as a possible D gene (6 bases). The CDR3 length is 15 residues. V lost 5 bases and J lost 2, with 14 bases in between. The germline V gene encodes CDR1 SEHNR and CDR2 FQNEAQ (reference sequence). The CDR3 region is CASSPDSFSTDTQYF. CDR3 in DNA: TGTGCCAGCAGCCCGGACAGCTTCTCCACAGATACGCAGTATTTT.

In DNA form, the CDR3 reads TGTGCCACCAGTGGGGGGGGCGGGTTGGATACGCAGTATTTT. Translating it yields CATSGGGGLDTQYF. The chain recombines TRBV24-1 with TRBJ2-3; tentative D call: TRBD2 (7 bases). CDR1 is KGHDR and CDR2 is SFDVKD in the germline V gene. V was trimmed by 5 bases and J by 6 bases, leaving 14 bases between them. The CDR3 covers 14 residues.